This T cell receptor (beta chain) came from a study of response to subunit inactivated influenza vaccine (dated by TCRdb to between 2018 and 2020). Study-level background: The study used deep quantitative T cell receptor repertoire profiling to track responses to a trivalent subunit inactivated influenza vaccine.

Libraries were prepared through RT-PCR. TCRdb records Illumina HiSeq 2500 as the sequencer. Through fastp at Q25 and MiXCR, TCRdb rebuilt clones from the public reads, retaining in-frame beta chains. Duplicate CDR3 protein sequences are folded into a single record with the most common DNA and genes. The sample table contains hundreds of thousands of distinct CDR3 sequences; only one count was recorded for about a sixth of them. More than 9% of the sample comes from the top ten. The full study reports these points: According to the authors, only a limited number of new T cells may be recruited by each seasonal influenza vaccination.

CDR1 and CDR2, looked up from the germline V gene, are ENHRY and SYGVKD. The CDR3 covers 12 residues, taking in both the cysteine and the phenylalanine. Only CDR3 DNA remains: 36 bases, in frame from the first base. The V end gives up 3 bases and the J end 7 bases, leaving 3 bases in the junction not matched to a gene. This clonotype was seen a few times. The target of this receptor is not known. No base-level quality is on record; no much larger clone is a single base apart. Source: PBMCs from blood, taken 11 to 12 days after vaccination. The chain links TRBV10-3 with TRBJ2-7; TRBD2 aligns with 7 central bases. This TCR derives from a man aged 50 to 60 who received an inactivated influenza vaccine. Donor details come from another sample of the same person, matched by shared clones. The base sequence is TGTGCCATCAGTGACCCCGGGAGGGAGCAGTACTTC. The resulting protein is CAISDPGREQYF.